The entry below gives a single TCR beta chain sequence along with its context. Its specificity is unknown. These data originate in a study of cytomegalovirus exposure and HLA in healthy donors. Germline V gene data show CDR1 as SGHTA and CDR2 as FQGNSA. V dropped 3 bases and J dropped 7; count of bases not matched to a gene: 5. The CDR3 is 14 amino acids. Donors in the study were healthy people who gave bone marrow. This PCR relied on a set of 60 Vbeta primers and 13 Jbeta primers. Clones were read by immunoSEQ multiplex PCR, and TCRdb kept only the in-frame ones, dropping some. The repertoire includes roughly 160,000 clones, roughly 75% of them detected once, and about 7.7% sits in the top ten. Findings and caveats of the study: HLA restriction was apparent for most CMV-associated TCR beta chains in a later analysis. A further, later analysis showed that HLA-associated TCR beta chains (compared with equally common others) were more clonally expanded. Based on reports, TCR beta sequences accurately predicted HLA-A and HLA-B alleles for most subjects.

The material sequenced was PBMCs. The chain employs TRBV7-2 and TRBJ1-4; 7 bases are a match to TRBD1. This clonotype originated in a middle-aged woman in good health and CMV-seropositive. The CDR3, as DNA: TGTGCCAGCAGCTTTACAGGGGCCGGTGAAAAACTGTTTTTT. Amino acids: CASSFTGAGEKLFF.